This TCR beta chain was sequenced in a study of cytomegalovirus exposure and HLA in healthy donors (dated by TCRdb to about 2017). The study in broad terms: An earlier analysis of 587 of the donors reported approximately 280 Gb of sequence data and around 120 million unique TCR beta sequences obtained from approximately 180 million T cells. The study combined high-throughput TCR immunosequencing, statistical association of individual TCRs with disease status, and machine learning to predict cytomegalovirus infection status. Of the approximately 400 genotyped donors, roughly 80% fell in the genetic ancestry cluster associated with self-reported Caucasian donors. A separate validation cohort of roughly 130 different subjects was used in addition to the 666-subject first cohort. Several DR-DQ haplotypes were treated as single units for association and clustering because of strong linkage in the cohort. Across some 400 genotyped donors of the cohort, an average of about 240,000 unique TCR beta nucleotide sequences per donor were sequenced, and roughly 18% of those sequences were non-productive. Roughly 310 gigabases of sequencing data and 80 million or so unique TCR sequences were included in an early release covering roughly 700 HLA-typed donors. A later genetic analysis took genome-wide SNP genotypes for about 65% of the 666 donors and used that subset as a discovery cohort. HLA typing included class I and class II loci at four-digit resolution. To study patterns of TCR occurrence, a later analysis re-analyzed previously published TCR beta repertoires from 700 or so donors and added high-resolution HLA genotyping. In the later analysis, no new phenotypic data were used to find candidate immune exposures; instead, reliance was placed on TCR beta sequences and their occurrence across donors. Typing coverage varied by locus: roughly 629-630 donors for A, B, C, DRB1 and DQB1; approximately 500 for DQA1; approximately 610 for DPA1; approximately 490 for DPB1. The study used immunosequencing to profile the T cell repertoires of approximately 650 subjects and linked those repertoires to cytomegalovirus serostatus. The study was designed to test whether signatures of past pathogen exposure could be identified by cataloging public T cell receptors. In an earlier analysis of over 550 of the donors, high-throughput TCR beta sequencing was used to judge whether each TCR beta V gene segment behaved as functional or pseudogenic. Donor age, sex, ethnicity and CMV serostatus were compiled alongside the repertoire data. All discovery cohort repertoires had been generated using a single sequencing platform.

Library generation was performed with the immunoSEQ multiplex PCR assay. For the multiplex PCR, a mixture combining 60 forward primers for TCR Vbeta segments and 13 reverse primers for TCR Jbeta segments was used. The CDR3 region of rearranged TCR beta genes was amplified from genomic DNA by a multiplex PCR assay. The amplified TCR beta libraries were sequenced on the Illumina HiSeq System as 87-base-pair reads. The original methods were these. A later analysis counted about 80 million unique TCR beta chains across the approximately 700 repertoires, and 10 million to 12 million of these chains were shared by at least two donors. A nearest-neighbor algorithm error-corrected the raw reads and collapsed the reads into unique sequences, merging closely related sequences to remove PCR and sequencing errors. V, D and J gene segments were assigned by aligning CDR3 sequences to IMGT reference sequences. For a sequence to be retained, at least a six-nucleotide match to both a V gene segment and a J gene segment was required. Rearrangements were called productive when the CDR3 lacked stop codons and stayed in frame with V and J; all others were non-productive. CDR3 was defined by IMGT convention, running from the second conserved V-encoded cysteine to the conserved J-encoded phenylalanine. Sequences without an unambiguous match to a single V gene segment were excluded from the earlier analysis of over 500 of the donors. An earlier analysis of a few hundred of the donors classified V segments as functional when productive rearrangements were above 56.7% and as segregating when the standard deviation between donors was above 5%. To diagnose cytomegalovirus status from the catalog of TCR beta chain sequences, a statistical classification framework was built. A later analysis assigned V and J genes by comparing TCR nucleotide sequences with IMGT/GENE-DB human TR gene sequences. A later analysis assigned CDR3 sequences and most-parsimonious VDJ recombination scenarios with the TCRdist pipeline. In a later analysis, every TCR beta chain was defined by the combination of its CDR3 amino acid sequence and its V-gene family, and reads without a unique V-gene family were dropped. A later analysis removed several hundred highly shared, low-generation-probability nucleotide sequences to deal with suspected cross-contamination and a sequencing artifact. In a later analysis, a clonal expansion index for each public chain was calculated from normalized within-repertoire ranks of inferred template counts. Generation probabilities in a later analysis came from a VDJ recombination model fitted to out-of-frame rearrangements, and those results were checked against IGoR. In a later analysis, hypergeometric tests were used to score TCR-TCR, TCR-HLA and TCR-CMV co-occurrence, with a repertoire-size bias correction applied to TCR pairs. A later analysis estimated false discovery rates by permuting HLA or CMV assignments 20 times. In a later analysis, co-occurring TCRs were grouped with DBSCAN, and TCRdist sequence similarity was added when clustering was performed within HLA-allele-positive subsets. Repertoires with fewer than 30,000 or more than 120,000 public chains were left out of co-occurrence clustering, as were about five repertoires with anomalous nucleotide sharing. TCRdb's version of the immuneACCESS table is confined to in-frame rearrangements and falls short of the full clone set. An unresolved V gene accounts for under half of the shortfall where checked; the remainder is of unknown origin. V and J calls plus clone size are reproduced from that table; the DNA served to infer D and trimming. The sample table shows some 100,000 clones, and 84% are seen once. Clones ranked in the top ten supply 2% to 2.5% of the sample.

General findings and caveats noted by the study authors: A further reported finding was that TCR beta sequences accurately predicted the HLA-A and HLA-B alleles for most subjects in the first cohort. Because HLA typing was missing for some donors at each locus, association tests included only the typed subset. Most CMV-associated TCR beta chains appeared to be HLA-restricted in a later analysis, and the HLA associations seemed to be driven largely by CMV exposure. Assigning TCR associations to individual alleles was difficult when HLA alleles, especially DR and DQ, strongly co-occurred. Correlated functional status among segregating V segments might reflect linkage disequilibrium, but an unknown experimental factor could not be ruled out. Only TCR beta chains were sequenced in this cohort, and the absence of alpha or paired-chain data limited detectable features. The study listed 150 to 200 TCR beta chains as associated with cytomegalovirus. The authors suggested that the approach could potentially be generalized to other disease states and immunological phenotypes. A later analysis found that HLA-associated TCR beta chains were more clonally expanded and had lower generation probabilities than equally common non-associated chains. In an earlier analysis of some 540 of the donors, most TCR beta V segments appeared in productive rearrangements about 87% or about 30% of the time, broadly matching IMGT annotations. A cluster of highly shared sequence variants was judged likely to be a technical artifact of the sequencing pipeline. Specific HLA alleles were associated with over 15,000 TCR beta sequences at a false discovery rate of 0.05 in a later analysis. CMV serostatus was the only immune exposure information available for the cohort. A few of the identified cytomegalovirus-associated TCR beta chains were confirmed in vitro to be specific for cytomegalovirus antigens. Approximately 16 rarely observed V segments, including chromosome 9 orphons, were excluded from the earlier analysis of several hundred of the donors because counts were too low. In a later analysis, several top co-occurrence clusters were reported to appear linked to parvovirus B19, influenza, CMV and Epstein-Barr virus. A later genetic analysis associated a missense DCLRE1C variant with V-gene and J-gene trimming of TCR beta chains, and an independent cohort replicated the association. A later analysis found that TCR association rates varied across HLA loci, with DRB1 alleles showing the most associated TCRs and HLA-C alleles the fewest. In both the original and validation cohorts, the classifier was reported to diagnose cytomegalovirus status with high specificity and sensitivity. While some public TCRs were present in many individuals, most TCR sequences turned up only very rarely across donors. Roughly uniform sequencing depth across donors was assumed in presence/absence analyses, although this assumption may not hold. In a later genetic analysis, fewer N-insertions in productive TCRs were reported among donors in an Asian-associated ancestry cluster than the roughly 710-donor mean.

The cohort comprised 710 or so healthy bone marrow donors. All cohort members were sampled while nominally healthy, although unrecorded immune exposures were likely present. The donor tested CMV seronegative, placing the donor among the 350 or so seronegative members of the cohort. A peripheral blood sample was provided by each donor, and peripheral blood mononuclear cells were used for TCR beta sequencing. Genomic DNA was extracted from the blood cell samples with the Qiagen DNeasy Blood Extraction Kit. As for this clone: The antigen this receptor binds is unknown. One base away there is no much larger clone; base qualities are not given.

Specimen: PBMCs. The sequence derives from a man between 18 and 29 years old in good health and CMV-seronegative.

The CDR3 in this case is CASSLLGAGSSYNEQFF. The DNA reads as follows: TGTGCCAGCAGCTTATTAGGGGCCGGTAGCTCCTACAATGAGCAGTTCTTC. This sequence uses TRBV7-2 and TRBJ2-1; the D region possibly corresponds to TRBD1 (5 bases align). The germline V gene sets CDR1 to SGHTA and CDR2 to FQGNSA. From its cysteine to its phenylalanine, the CDR3 spans 17 amino acids. The read is trimmed to its CDR3 DNA, 51 bases read in frame from base 1. Between the V and J ends, shortened by 2 bases and 0 bases respectively, the junction contains 14 bases.